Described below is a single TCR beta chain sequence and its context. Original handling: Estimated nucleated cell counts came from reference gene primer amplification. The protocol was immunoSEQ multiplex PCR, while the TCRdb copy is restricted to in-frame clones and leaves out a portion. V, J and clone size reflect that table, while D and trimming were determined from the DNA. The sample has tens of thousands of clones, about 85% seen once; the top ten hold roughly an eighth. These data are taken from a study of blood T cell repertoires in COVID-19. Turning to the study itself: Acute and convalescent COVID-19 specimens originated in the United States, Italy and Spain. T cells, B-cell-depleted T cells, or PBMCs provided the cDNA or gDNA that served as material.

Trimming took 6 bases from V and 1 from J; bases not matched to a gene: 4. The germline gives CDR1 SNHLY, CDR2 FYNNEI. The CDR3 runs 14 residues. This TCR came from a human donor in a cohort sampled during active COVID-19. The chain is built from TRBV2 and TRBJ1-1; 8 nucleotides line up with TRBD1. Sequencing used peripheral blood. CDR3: CASSGQGQNTEAFF. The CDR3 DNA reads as TGTGCCAGCAGCGGACAGGGCCAGAACACTGAAGCTTTCTTT.